This TCR beta chain was documented in a study of blood T cell repertoires in COVID-19 (TCRdb year 2020). For the study in its entirety: The collaborator samples originated in the United States, Italy and Spain and spanned the acute and convalescent phases of COVID-19. The prospective study material was composed of cDNA or gDNA derived from T cells, B-cell-depleted T cells, or PBMCs. The dataset comprised deeply sampled blood TCRbeta repertoires from subjects exposed to, actively infected with, or recovered from COVID-19. The repertoires were released in a freely available public database intended as a resource for research on the immune response to SARS-CoV-2. Samples came from the ongoing ImmuneRACE study (first 160 participants) plus 1,254 subjects from 6 global collaborators. A de-identified subject ID, COVID-19 status, age in years and sex were almost always included in the sample metadata. HLA class I and class II types, where available, came from metadata supplied by the sample provider rather than from assay-based typing.

This clone was detected only a few times. Its binding antigen is unknown. Base qualities are not recorded, but no much larger clone differs from it by a single base. TCRbeta CDR3 regions were amplified from genomic DNA using the immunoSEQ Assay, a bias-controlled multiplex PCR. For the original study's pipeline: The number of nucleated cells in each sample was estimated from the amplification of reference gene primers within the assay. To quantify the absolute abundance of each unique TCRbeta CDR3 rearrangement, sequence reads were collapsed and filtered. Productive Simpson clonality was computed per sample as the square root of Simpson's diversity index over productive rearrangements. TCRdb mirrors the immuneACCESS table, restricted to in-frame sequences. Some clones are absent from its copies; in checked studies, under half trace to an unresolved V gene, and the reason for the others is unknown. D and trimming come from the DNA, and the V and J calls and clone size come from that table. This sample lists roughly 160,000 clones; around 80% were detected once. The ten largest clones add up to around 3.7% of the sample.

The germline V gene sets CDR1 to SGHRS and CDR2 to YFSETQ. Its CDR3 holds 14 amino acids, cysteine through phenylalanine. Only the CDR3 portion is preserved as DNA: 42 bases, with reading frame beginning at the first base. The V end loses 8 bases and the J end loses 4 bases, and a stretch of 16 bases separates them. Overall results and qualifications from the work: The amount of clinical and demographic metadata varied by source and participant and was provided uncurated.

Participants in the prospective study were enrolled through a virtual design, were aged roughly 18 to 95 years, and lived in about two dozen United States geographic areas. In the prospective study, participants were assigned to cohorts based on the clinical history participants reported in a screening survey and a study questionnaire. ImmuneRACE Cohort 3 recovered participants were defined by two consecutive negative NP/OP PCR tests, healthcare professional clearance, or symptom resolution. In the prospective study, whole blood, serum and a nasopharyngeal or oropharyngeal swab were collected from each participant by mobile phlebotomists. Over a roughly 2-month period, participants in the prospective study had the option of providing additional blood draws and questionnaires. Prospective study blood samples were shipped either frozen or at room temperature before DNA extraction.

This chain joins TRBV5-1 to TRBJ1-5, with TRBD1 as a weak D call on 6 bases. The specimen sequenced was PBMCs or T cells enriched from blood (not recorded which). This sequence originates from an older woman who had recovered from COVID-19. The DNA reads TGCGCCAGTCGACAGGACCCGGGGAATCAGCCCCAGCATTTT. Translated, this is CASRQDPGNQPQHF. The full variable domain, completed from the reference TRBV5-1 and TRBJ1-5 proteins outside the CDR3, reads KAGVTQTPRYLIKTRGQQVTLSCSPISGHRSVSWYQQTPGQGLQFLFEYFSETQRNKGNFPGRFSGRQFSNSRSEMNVSTLELGDSALYLCASRQDPGNQPQHFGDGTRLSIL.